The source of this T cell receptor beta chain is a study of blood T cell repertoires in COVID-19. Study-wide context: Whether acute or convalescent, the COVID-19 samples came from the United States, Italy and Spain.

Participant age was roughly 18 to 89 years, and participants resided in fewer than 30 US areas. Allocation to cohorts depended on clinical history reported by the participants. All recovered Cohort 3 donors got two negative PCRs, got clearance, or saw symptom resolution. The repertoire was sequenced with immunoSEQ multiplex PCR; TCRdb's copy has only in-frame clones and lacks some. The sample carries 310,000 or so clones, around 84% recorded once. Sequenced: PBMCs or T cells enriched from blood (not recorded which). This receptor was identified in a woman aged 18-30 years who had recovered from COVID-19.

The CDR3 sequence: CAWSGTGLFGYTF. CDR3 sequence (DNA): TGTGCCTGGAGTGGTACAGGGTTGTTTGGCTACACCTTC. The chain combines TRBV30 with TRBJ1-2; D is possibly TRBD1 (6 bases). The CDR3 is 13 residues long. Trimming shortened V by 1 base and J by 7 bases, and 13 bases separated the two germline ends. Germline CDR1 reads GTSNPN; CDR2 reads SVGIG (reference sequence).